This T cell receptor (beta chain) was captured in a study of PD-1 blockade in mismatch repair-deficient tumors. About the research overall: Patients had approximately 12 mismatch repair-deficient cancer types, all previously treated and progressing.

Every patient had mismatch repair deficiency by PCR or immunohistochemistry. The ends lost 0 bases at V and 7 bases at J; junction bases unmatched: 7. The CDR3 consists of 14 residues. Germline V gene lookup returns CDR1 GTSNPN and CDR2 SVGIG (reference sequence). The protocol was immunoSEQ multiplex PCR, while the TCRdb copy is restricted to in-frame clones and leaves out a portion. Here the sample spans 100,000 or so clones, approximately 80% being singletons. This receptor was identified in an adult with mismatch repair-deficient cancer. V and J are TRBV30 and TRBJ1-2; TRBD1 agrees at 8 bases. Specimen: peripheral blood, collected about 33 weeks after starting pembrolizumab. CDR3 sequence (DNA): TGTGCCTGGAGTGTAGGGGCAGGGGGCGGTGGCTACACCTTC. Amino acids: CAWSVGAGGGGYTF. The variable domain in full, completed from reference TRBV30 and TRBJ1-2, reads SQTIHQWPATLVQPVGSPLSLECTVEGTSNPNLYWYRQAAGRGLQLLFYSVGIGQISSEVPQNLSASRPQDRQFILSSKKLLLSDSGFYLCAWSVGAGGGGYTFGSGTRLTVV.